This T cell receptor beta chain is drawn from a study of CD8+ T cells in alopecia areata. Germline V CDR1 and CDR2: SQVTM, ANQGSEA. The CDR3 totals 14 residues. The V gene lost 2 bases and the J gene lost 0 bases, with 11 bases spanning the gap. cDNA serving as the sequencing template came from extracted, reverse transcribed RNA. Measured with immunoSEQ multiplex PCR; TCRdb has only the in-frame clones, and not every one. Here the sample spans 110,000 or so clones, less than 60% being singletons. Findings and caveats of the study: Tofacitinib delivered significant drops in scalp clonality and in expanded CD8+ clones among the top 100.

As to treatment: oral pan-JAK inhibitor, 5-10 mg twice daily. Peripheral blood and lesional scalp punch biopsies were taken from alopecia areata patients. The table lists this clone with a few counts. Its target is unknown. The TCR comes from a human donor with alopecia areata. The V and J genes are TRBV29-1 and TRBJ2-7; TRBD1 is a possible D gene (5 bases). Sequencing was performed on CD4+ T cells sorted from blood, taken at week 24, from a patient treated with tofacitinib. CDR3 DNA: TGCAGCGTTGAAAGGGGCCCGAGCTCCTACGAGCAGTACTTC. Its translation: CSVERGPSSYEQYF.